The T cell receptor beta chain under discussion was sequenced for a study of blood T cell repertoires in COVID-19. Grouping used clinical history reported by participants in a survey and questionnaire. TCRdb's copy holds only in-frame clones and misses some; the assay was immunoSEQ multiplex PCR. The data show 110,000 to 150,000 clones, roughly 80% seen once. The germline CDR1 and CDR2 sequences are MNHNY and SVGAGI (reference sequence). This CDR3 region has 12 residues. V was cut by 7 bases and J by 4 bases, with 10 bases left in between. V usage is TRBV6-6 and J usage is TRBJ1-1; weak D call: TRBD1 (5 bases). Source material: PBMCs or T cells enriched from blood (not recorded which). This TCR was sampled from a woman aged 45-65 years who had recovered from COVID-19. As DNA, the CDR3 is TGTGCCAGCAAAGGGGCGCCCACTGAAGCTTTCTTT. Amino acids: CASKGAPTEAFF.